The 8 T cell receptor beta chains listed next were all sequenced from one sample in a study of blood T cell repertoires in COVID-19. Using immunoSEQ multiplex PCR, the repertoire was profiled, and TCRdb retains in-frame clones only, with some absent. The sample yields 150,000 to 180,000 clones, around 84% seen once. The material sequenced was PBMCs or T cells enriched from blood (not recorded which). These receptors were collected from a man aged 50 to 59 who had recovered from COVID-19.

The chain combines TRBV6-5 with TRBJ1-5; TRBD1 might be the D (5 bases). Germline V lookup: CDR1 MNHEY, CDR2 SVGAGI. CDR3 length: 15 amino acids. V gave up 10 bases and J gave up 2 bases, with 18 bases separating them. The chain's CDR3 is CATAGGGGRNQPQHF. In nucleotides, the CDR3 is TGTGCCACCGCCGGTGGCGGGGGTCGCAATCAGCCCCAGCATTTT.

The rearrangement links TRBV7-8 to TRBJ2-7, with D possibly being TRBD2 (7 bases). Germline loops: CDR1 SGHVS, CDR2 FQNEAQ. The CDR3 is 15 amino acids. Trimming removed 4 bases from V and 7 bases from J, with 20 bases in between. CDR3 nucleotides: TGTGCCAGCAGCTCCGTTACGGCGGGGGCTGGAGAGCAGTACTTC. As protein: CASSSVTAGAGEQYF.

The chain combines TRBV18 with TRBJ2-3, with 7 positions matching TRBD1. The germline CDR1 and CDR2 sequences are KGHSH and LQKENI. V shed 5 bases, J shed 1 base, and the junction held 6 bases outside the gene matches. The CDR3 spans 15 residues. The CDR3 coding sequence is TGTGCCAGCTCATCGAACGACAGGGGCACAGATACGCAGTATTTT. Translating gives CASSSNDRGTDTQYF. Full variable domain (outside the CDR3, taken from reference TRBV18 and TRBJ2-3): NAGVMQNPRHLVRRRGQEARLRCSPMKGHSHVYWYRQLPEEGLKFMVYLQKENIIDESGMPKERFSAEFPKEGPSILRIQQVVRGDSAAYFCASSSNDRGTDTQYFGPGTRLTVL.

The chain employs TRBV11-2 and TRBJ1-3, with unresolved D. This CDR3 is built from 13 residues. V dropped 0 bases and J dropped 4 bases, with 4 bases sitting between them. Germline V gene data show CDR1 as SGHAT and CDR2 as FQNNGV. The CDR3: CASSLDRGNTIYF. The CDR3 region has the DNA TGTGCCAGCAGCTTAGACAGGGGAAACACCATATATTTT.

V gene TRBV12-3 or TRBV12-4 combines with J gene TRBJ1-2; the match to TRBD1 covers 7 bases. V shed 7 bases, J shed 2 bases, and the junction held 4 bases outside the gene matches. The CDR3 sequence is 13 residues long. The CDR3 reads CASTPTGNYGYTF. CDR3 nucleotides: TGTGCCAGCACCCCGACAGGGAACTATGGCTACACCTTC.

The chain employs TRBV3-1 (or the pseudogene TRBV3-2) and TRBJ1-4; D unresolved. In germline, CDR1 is LGHDT, CDR2 YNNKEL (reference sequence). The CDR3 contains 12 residues. Trimming took off 1 base at V and 7 bases at J, with 4 bases between the two ends. CDR3 sequence reads: CASSQVREKLFF. The CDR3, as DNA: TGTGCCAGCAGCCAAGTCCGTGAAAAACTGTTTTTT.

The V gene is TRBV3-1 (or the pseudogene TRBV3-2), the J gene TRBJ2-3; 9 bases match TRBD2. V trimming: 7 bases; J trimming: 0 bases; junction bases outside the gene matches: 8. Germline loops: CDR1 LGHDT, CDR2 YNNKEL (reference sequence). CDR3 length: 16 residues. CDR3 region: CASTRRGGISTDTQYF. Here the CDR3 DNA reads TGTGCCAGCACCAGGCGGGGGGGCATTAGCACAGATACGCAGTATTTT.

The rearrangement uses TRBV7-9 and TRBJ2-3; possible D gene TRBD2, 6 bases. From germline, CDR1 is SEHNR and CDR2 FQNEAQ (reference sequence). The CDR3 is made up of 14 amino acids. V lost 5 bases, J lost 4 bases, and 13 bases lay in between. CDR3 sequence (DNA): TGTGCCAGCAGCCGGGCTGGAGGGTCAGATACGCAGTATTTT. It translates to CASSRAGGSDTQYF.